Listed below are T cell receptor beta chains from one sample, sequenced in a study of cytomegalovirus exposure and HLA in healthy donors. The method was immunoSEQ multiplex PCR; TCRdb's version includes in-frame clones alone and lacks a portion of them. The profile shows around 220,000 clones, roughly 79% of them singletons. The source material was PBMCs. These receptors all stem from a man in his late teens or twenties in good health and CMV-seronegative. Both conserved end residues are part of each CDR3. A D gene is named only where the DNA matches it firmly. Where a row states a size, it is once, few, many or the class of an expanded clone; other rows omit it.

TRBV18,NA,NA,TRBJ1-4,TGTGCCAGCTCACCACCGAGCCAACCTAATGAAAAACTGTTTTTT,CASSPPSQPNEKLFF
TRBV4-2,NA,TRBD2,TRBJ2-1,TGTGCCAGCAGCCCGACTAGCGGGAGTCGAGATGAGCAGTTCTTC,CASSPTSGSRDEQFF
TRBV7-9,NA,NA,TRBJ1-1,TGTGCCAGCACCGACCCGACAGCAGGGAACACTGAAGCTTTCTTT,CASTDPTAGNTEAFF
TRBV6-5,NA,NA,TRBJ2-7,TGTGCCAGCAGACTCCGGGACATTAAGGCCTACGAGCAGTACTTC,CASRLRDIKAYEQYF
TRBV5-1,NA,TRBD1,TRBJ1-1,TGCGCCAGCAGCCAGGCGCTGGACAGGGACACTGAAGCTTTCTTT,CASSQALDRDTEAFF
TRBV11-3,once,TRBD2,TRBJ2-1,TGTGCCAGCAGCTCCTATAGCGGGGGTACTTTCAATGAGCAGTTCTTC,CASSSYSGGTFNEQFF
TRBV4-3,NA,NA,TRBJ2-1,TGCGCCAGCAGCCAAGATACCTACTTGGACAATGAGCAGTTCTTC,CASSQDTYLDNEQFF
TRBV7-7,NA,TRBD2,TRBJ2-1,TGTGCTAGCAGCTCCCTAGCGGGAGTGGACTACAATGAGCAGTTCTTC,CASSSLAGVDYNEQFF
TRBV29-1,NA,TRBD2,TRBJ2-4,TGCAGCGTTGTTCTAGCGGAGGACACAGCCAAAAACATTCAGTACTTC,CSVVLAEDTAKNIQYF
TRBV10-3,NA,NA,TRBJ2-5,TGTGCCATCAGTGAGTCGGGCAGGGGACCGAACAGGGAGACCCAGTACTTC,CAISESGRGPNRETQYF
TRBV7-6,NA,NA,TRBJ2-3,TGTGCCAGCAGCTTAGCCTCGACCGACCGAGGGGGTACGCAGTATTTT,CASSLASTDRGGTQYF
TRBV4-2,NA,NA,TRBJ1-5,TGTGCCAGCAGCCAAGGGAACAGGGAACGTAATCAGCCCCAGCATTTT,CASSQGNRERNQPQHF
TRBV7-6,NA,TRBD1,TRBJ1-1,TGTGCCAGCAGCCCACCTGGGGGACAGGGCACTGAAGCTTTCTTT,CASSPPGGQGTEAFF
TRBV6-6,NA,NA,TRBJ1-2,TGTGCCAGCAACCCCGCGTTTGCAGGGAACTATGGCTACACCTTC,CASNPAFAGNYGYTF
TRBV9,NA,NA,TRBJ1-5,TGTGCCAGCAGCCCCGGACAAGGGAGGAAACAGCCCCAGCATTTT,CASSPGQGRKQPQHF
TRBV7-2,NA,NA,TRBJ2-7,TGTGCCAGCAGCCCTGGGACTTTTAGCTCCTACGAGCAGTACTTC,CASSPGTFSSYEQYF
TRBV7-2,NA,TRBD1,TRBJ2-2,TGTGCCAGCAGCGCCAGGGGGCTGAACACCGGGGAGCTGTTTTTT,CASSARGLNTGELFF
TRBV27,few,NA,TRBJ2-7,TGTGCCAGCAGTTTCAGTGGTATTCGGGGGAGACTCCCCGAGCAGTACTTC,CASSFSGIRGRLPEQYF
TRBV7-7,NA,TRBD2,TRBJ2-1,TGTGCTAGCAGCACCGCGGGAGTAGATGAGCAGTTCTTC,CASSTAGVDEQFF
TRBV11-3,few,NA,TRBJ1-1,TGTGCCAGCAGCTTAGTTCAGGGCACTGAAGCTTTCTTT,CASSLVQGTEAFF
TRBV5-1,NA,NA,TRBJ1-1,TGCGCCAGCAGGGCGGTCGTGAACACTGAAGCTTTCTTT,CASRAVVNTEAFF
TRBV12-5,once,TRBD2,TRBJ2-1,TGTGCTAGTGGTTTCGGGACTAGTGGAACTGAGCAGTTCTTC,CASGFGTSGTEQFF
TRBV28,NA,NA,TRBJ1-5,TGTGCCAGCAGTTCGCCCGGGTGGAGGGAGGAATGGCGGAGCCAGCCCCAGCATTTT,CASSSPGWREEWRSQPQHF
TRBV27,NA,NA,TRBJ2-7,TGTGCCAGCAGTTTGTCCAGGGGTTCCTACGAGCAGTACTTC,CASSLSRGSYEQYF
TRBV14,NA,TRBD2,TRBJ2-1,TGTGCCAGCAGCAAAGGTTTAGCGGGAGGAATAGTGGATGAGCAGTTCTTC,CASSKGLAGGIVDEQFF
TRBV7-9,NA,TRBD1,TRBJ1-1,TGTGCCAGCAGCTTAGAACAGGGGGCCACTGAAGCTTTCTTT,CASSLEQGATEAFF
TRBV12-5,NA,NA,TRBJ1-3,TGTGCTAGTGGTTTGGTAGTTGGGGGGACTGGAAACACCATATATTTT,CASGLVVGGTGNTIYF
TRBV7-9,NA,NA,TRBJ1-1,TGTTCCAGCAGCTTAGATCGGATTAGCACGAACACTGAAGCTTTCTTT,CSSSLDRISTNTEAFF
TRBV7-9,NA,NA,TRBJ2-7,TGTTCCAGCAGCTCACCGACTCTATCCGAGCAGTACTTC,CSSSSPTLSEQYF
TRBV9,NA,NA,TRBJ2-2,TGTGCCAGTGGGGAGGCAAGTTCGTCCGGGGAGCTGTTTTTT,CASGEASSSGELFF
TRBV7-3,NA,NA,TRBJ1-1,TGTGCCAGCAGCTTAACCGTGAACACTGAAGCTTTCTTT,CASSLTVNTEAFF
TRBV30,NA,TRBD1,TRBJ2-7,TGTGCCTGGGATAAGACAGGGATCTACGAGCAGTACTTC,CAWDKTGIYEQYF
TRBV14,NA,NA,TRBJ2-7,TGTGCCAGCAGCCAAGGGGCTTTCTACGAGCAGTACTTC,CASSQGAFYEQYF
TRBV28,NA,TRBD1,TRBJ1-5,TGTGCCAGCAGTTACTTGGCAGGGGGCGGTCAGCCCCAGCATTTT,CASSYLAGGGQPQHF